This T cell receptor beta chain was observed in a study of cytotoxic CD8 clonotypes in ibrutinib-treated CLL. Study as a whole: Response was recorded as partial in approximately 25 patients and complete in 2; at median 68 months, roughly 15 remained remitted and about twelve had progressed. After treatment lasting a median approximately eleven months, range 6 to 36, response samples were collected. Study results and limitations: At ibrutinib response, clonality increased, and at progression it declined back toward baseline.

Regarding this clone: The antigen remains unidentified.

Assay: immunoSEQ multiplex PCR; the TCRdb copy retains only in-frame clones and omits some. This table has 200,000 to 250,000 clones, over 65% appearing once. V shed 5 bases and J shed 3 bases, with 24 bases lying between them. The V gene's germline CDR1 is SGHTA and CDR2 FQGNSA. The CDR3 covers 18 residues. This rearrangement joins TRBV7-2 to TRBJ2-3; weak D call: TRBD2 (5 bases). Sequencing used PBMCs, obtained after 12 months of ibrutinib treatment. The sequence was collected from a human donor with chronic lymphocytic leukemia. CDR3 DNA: TGTGCCAGCAGCCACGCGACTAAGAGTCTTCCCCAGACAGATACGCAGTATTTT. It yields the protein CASSHATKSLPQTDTQYF.